The entry below describes one T cell receptor beta chain. Its specificity is unknown. Assays examined about 100,000 TCR templates per sample. Measured with immunoSEQ multiplex PCR; TCRdb has only the in-frame clones, and not every one. The sample contains fewer than 80,000 clones, around 93% of which appear only once. This sample was included in a study of siplizumab effects on memory and regulatory T cells. Germline V lookup: CDR1 SGHDT, CDR2 YYEEEE. Trimming stripped 3 bases from V and 3 bases from J, with 13 bases between. The length of the CDR3 is 15 residues. Overall study findings and caveats: The alloresponse seemed to draw substantially on naive T cells, which appeared more diverse than memory cells.

This chain uses TRBV5-6 with TRBJ1-5; D unresolved. The receptor was isolated from a human donor in good health. Sequencing was done on a sample of CD8+ T cells sorted from blood. This chain's CDR3 is CASSWGLGANQPQHF. Here the CDR3 DNA reads TGTGCCAGCAGCTGGGGTTTAGGAGCCAATCAGCCCCAGCATTTT.